Listed below are T cell receptor beta chains from one sample, sequenced in a study of blood T cells in healthy people across ages. TCRdb reprocessed the 5' RACE reads with MiXCR, giving one entry per CDR3 protein. Of approximately 960,000 distinct CDR3 sequences listed, almost 30% were seen once; the top ten hold about 9.4%. The same specimen was also included in a second study, on T cells of mothers and their children.

Sequenced sample: blood. The receptors here all came from a middle-aged woman in good health. Each CDR3 is given with its conserved first and last residue. Fields, in order: V gene, CDR3 protein.

V gene: TRBV7-2; CDR3 protein: CASSLVWGRKGTEAFF
V gene: TRBV24-1; CDR3 protein: CATSARTGSGANVLTF
V gene: TRBV4-1; CDR3 protein: CASSQGQTSYNEQFF
V gene: TRBV28; CDR3 protein: CASSLAGSSDTQYF
V gene: TRBV6-5; CDR3 protein: CASSYTVAGELFF
V gene: TRBV6-2/TRBV6-3; CDR3 protein: CASSYGRRASLASYEQYF
V gene: TRBV3-1; CDR3 protein: CASSQASGGAREQYF
V gene: TRBV4-3; CDR3 protein: CASSRDHPGQLQNYGYTF
V gene: TRBV6-2/TRBV6-3; CDR3 protein: CASGYTSRGEQFF
V gene: TRBV3-1; CDR3 protein: CASSKQKASGGAETQYF
V gene: TRBV29-1; CDR3 protein: CSVAGVALTDTQYF
V gene: TRBV20-1; CDR3 protein: CSARARGRPEAFF
V gene: TRBV7-6; CDR3 protein: CASSGRGAYEQYF
V gene: TRBV5-1; CDR3 protein: CASSLDQAFAYNEQFF
V gene: TRBV29-1; CDR3 protein: CSVDVGNTEAFF
V gene: TRBV7-9; CDR3 protein: CASSLGEGVLDEKLFF
V gene: TRBV19; CDR3 protein: CATTGQARNTEAFF
V gene: TRBV28; CDR3 protein: CASSQRGGGEYEQYF
V gene: TRBV28; CDR3 protein: CASSLPGQGALGIQYF
V gene: TRBV12-3/TRBV12-4; CDR3 protein: CASSLRRPETQYF
V gene: TRBV19; CDR3 protein: CASGTDEAFF
V gene: TRBV3-1; CDR3 protein: CASSQRGGYGYTF
V gene: TRBV5-1; CDR3 protein: CASSSPGGAESYNEQFF
V gene: TRBV10-3; CDR3 protein: CAIGSQETQYF
V gene: TRBV7-6; CDR3 protein: CACSLGTLNTEAFF
V gene: TRBV7-9; CDR3 protein: CASSSLVASGGHPQETQYF
V gene: TRBV14; CDR3 protein: CASSQEPGQGDNEQFF
V gene: TRBV7-9; CDR3 protein: CASRRAGETQYF
V gene: TRBV28; CDR3 protein: CASSLRAASNEQFF
V gene: TRBV7-8; CDR3 protein: CASSLERTGYNQPQHF
V gene: TRBV6-6; CDR3 protein: CASRGQGGVSYEQYF
V gene: TRBV20-1; CDR3 protein: CSARPQAAGELFF
V gene: TRBV11-2; CDR3 protein: CASSLAGGTNTEAFF
V gene: TRBV4-1; CDR3 protein: CASSQVNLMDYSNQPQHF
V gene: TRBV5-1; CDR3 protein: CASSLGRPNEQFF
V gene: TRBV5-1; CDR3 protein: CASSLEGLKQYF
V gene: TRBV4-1; CDR3 protein: CASSQDGTIGGTDTRYF
V gene: TRBV28; CDR3 protein: CASRGTSFDEQFF
V gene: TRBV5-1; CDR3 protein: CASSFRAGANVLTF
V gene: TRBV29-1; CDR3 protein: CSAAPGIGYGYTF
V gene: TRBV5-5; CDR3 protein: CASSLGPGKNTEAFF
V gene: TRBV11-2; CDR3 protein: CASSSQGQSSYNEQFF
V gene: TRBV4-3; CDR3 protein: CASSQGRGEAFF
V gene: TRBV4-3; CDR3 protein: CASSQDLTSGGRTSTDTQYF
V gene: TRBV28; CDR3 protein: CTSSSGGRTEAFF
V gene: TRBV19; CDR3 protein: CASSIIRGANTGELFF
V gene: TRBV20-1; CDR3 protein: CSALTGDRHEKLFF
V gene: TRBV9; CDR3 protein: CASSGHQETQYF
V gene: TRBV20-1; CDR3 protein: CSAQATIGARDTQYF
V gene: TRBV20-1; CDR3 protein: CSALDRMNTEAFF
V gene: TRBV2; CDR3 protein: CASSQRVVLSYNEQFF
V gene: TRBV12-3/TRBV12-4; CDR3 protein: CASSLAVQGLQPQHF
V gene: TRBV6-2/TRBV6-3; CDR3 protein: CASSTGIQPQHF
V gene: TRBV9; CDR3 protein: CASSVEGGVPYNEQFF
V gene: TRBV5-6; CDR3 protein: CASSGSTYDYTF
V gene: TRBV12-3/TRBV12-4; CDR3 protein: CASATEGRLNTEAFF
V gene: TRBV24-1; CDR3 protein: CATSDPGSGGSTDTQYF
V gene: TRBV7-7; CDR3 protein: CASSLPTSGKANEQYF
V gene: TRBV5-1; CDR3 protein: CASRLRPATEKETQYF
V gene: TRBV5-1; CDR3 protein: CASSFEPGGTGELFF